This TCR beta chain appears in the sequencing data of a study of blood T cells in healthy people across ages. The CDR3 runs 13 residues. The germline CDR1 and CDR2 sequences are SGHKS and YYEKEE (reference sequence). V lost 6 bases to trimming and J lost 9 bases, with 18 bases between them. A second PCR, run for about 7 to 11 cycles, used a sample-barcoded 5' primer plus a J-beta primer mix. TCRdb processed the 5' RACE reads anew with MiXCR; each CDR3 protein has one entry. The data contain 1.6 million or so distinct CDR3 sequences, 30% to 40% of them singletons. Isolation of PBMCs gave at least 6.5 million cells per sample.

The sample comprised blood. The rearrangement joins TRBV5-5 to TRBJ2-5; weak D call: TRBD1 (6 bases). The receptor was isolated from a woman in her twenties or thirties in good health. The chain's CDR3 is CASISDTPGAQYF. In DNA form, the CDR3 reads TGTGCCAGCATCTCCGACACCCCAGGGGCCCAGTACTTC.